Following are 30 T cell receptor beta chains from one sample sequenced in a study of OX40 agonist ivuxolimab in advanced cancers. Profiled with immunoSEQ multiplex PCR; TCRdb holds only in-frame clones, not every one. This table holds roughly 50,000 clones, around nine tenths found once. Sequenced material: CD4+ or CD8+ T cells sorted from blood, taken in a trial of the OX40 agonist ivuxolimab. These receptors all come from an adult with an advanced solid tumor such as melanoma, head and neck, liver or kidney cancer.

The chain's CDR3 is CATSREPGQGAFF. CDR3 DNA sequence: TGTGCCACCAGCAGAGAACCGGGACAAGGAGCTTTCTTT. The rearrangement joins TRBV15 to TRBJ1-1; the D gene is possibly TRBD1 (6 bases). The germline V gene has CDR1 LNHNV and CDR2 YYDKDF (reference sequence). The CDR3 sequence is 13 residues long. V gave up 0 bases and J gave up 10 bases, with 12 bases separating them.

The chain employs TRBV15 and TRBJ2-3; TRBD2 matches 10 bases. V trimming: 0 bases; J trimming: 1 base; junction bases outside the gene matches: 10. CDR1 is LNHNV and CDR2 is YYDKDF in the germline V gene (reference sequence). The CDR3 covers 19 residues. CDR3: CATSRDRGLAGVGTDTQYF. The CDR3, as DNA: TGTGCCACCAGCAGAGATAGAGGCCTAGCGGGAGTCGGCACAGATACGCAGTATTTT.

CDR3 loop: CASKEAGVSGELFF. CDR3 in DNA: TGTGCCAGCAAGGAAGCGGGAGTCTCGGGGGAGCTGTTTTTT. The chain carries TRBV27 and TRBJ2-2, with 8 bases lining up with TRBD2. This CDR3 region has 14 residues. Trimming cost V 7 bases and J 8 bases; bases outside gene matches: 9. Germline CDR1 MNHEY, CDR2 SMNVEV (reference sequence).

This sequence joins TRBV10-3 and TRBJ1-5, with TRBD1 as a possible D gene (6 bases). Germline CDR1 and CDR2: ENHRY and SYGVKD. Trimming took 6 bases from V and 5 from J, leaving 11 bases between them. The CDR3 has 13 amino acids. The DNA for the CDR3 is TGTGCCATCAGCCAGGGGCCGGATCAGCCCCAGCATTTT. Translated, it gives CAISQGPDQPQHF.

This chain uses TRBV6-1 with TRBJ2-2; 7 positions agree with TRBD2. The CDR3 loop spans 13 amino acids. Trimming took 7 bases from V and 7 from J; bases not matched to a gene: 6. Germline CDR1 MNHNS, CDR2 SASEGT. As DNA, the CDR3 is TGTGCCAGCATGAGGACTAGTCTCGGGGAGCTGTTTTTT. Translating it yields CASMRTSLGELFF.

This chain uses TRBV18 with TRBJ2-5; no definite D call. V was trimmed by 5 bases and J by 0 bases, leaving 10 bases between them. The CDR3 loop spans 14 amino acids. Germline CDR1 reads KGHSH; CDR2 reads LQKENI. The CDR3 region has the DNA TGTGCCAGCTCAAACAAGCCGGACCAAGAGACCCAGTACTTC. Translating it yields CASSNKPDQETQYF.

The chain recombines TRBV30 with TRBJ2-5; perhaps TRBD2 as D (6 bases). V lost 4 bases, J lost 4 bases, and 10 bases lay in between. The length of the CDR3 is 12 residues. The germline gives CDR1 GTSNPN, CDR2 SVGIG (reference sequence). The CDR3, as DNA: TGTGCCTGGACAGGAGGGGCAGAGACCCAGTACTTC. Its protein is CAWTGGAETQYF. The whole variable domain, remainder taken from reference TRBV30 and TRBJ2-5, is SQTIHQWPATLVQPVGSPLSLECTVEGTSNPNLYWYRQAAGRGLQLLFYSVGIGQISSEVPQNLSASRPQDRQFILSSKKLLLSDSGFYLCAWTGGAETQYFGPGTRLLVL.

The chain uses TRBV5-1 and TRBJ2-2; possible D gene TRBD2, 6 bases. Per the germline V gene, CDR1 is SGHRS and CDR2 is YFSETQ. The CDR3 covers 16 residues. V lost 4 bases to trimming and J lost 4 bases, with 17 bases between them. CDR3 nucleotide sequence: TGCGCCAGCAGCGGAGGATCTACGGGGGTCACCGGGGAGCTGTTTTTT. As protein: CASSGGSTGVTGELFF.

This chain uses TRBV6-1 with TRBJ1-4, with TRBD1 matching over 8 bases. Germline V gene data show CDR1 as MNHNS and CDR2 as SASEGT. The CDR3 has 14 residues. Germline trimming cut 3 bases from V and 7 bases from J; bases unmatched to any gene: 4. The CDR3 coding sequence is TGTGCCAGCAGTGACGGGCAGGGGGCTGAAAAACTGTTTTTT. This gives the protein CASSDGQGAEKLFF.

This chain joins TRBV19 and TRBJ1-1; D is perhaps TRBD1 (6 bases). V dropped 3 bases and J dropped 0 bases, with 17 bases sitting between them. The CDR3 has 17 amino acids. CDR1 is LNHDA and CDR2 is SQIVND in the germline V gene (reference sequence). The CDR3 nucleotides read TGTGCCAGTAGTATTGGTAGGGGGAGGTCCATGAACACTGAAGCTTTCTTT. Amino acids: CASSIGRGRSMNTEAFF.

The chain couples TRBV9 to TRBJ2-5, with unresolved D. Near its end, the DNA agrees better with TRBJ2-7, so the J call may be wrong. This CDR3 region has 14 residues. The germline V gene has CDR1 SGDLS and CDR2 YYNGEE. CDR3 nucleotide sequence: TGTGCCAGCAGCCTCCGAGCCGGCTCCTACGAGCAGTACTTC. It translates to CASSLRAGSYEQYF.

The chain couples TRBV18 to TRBJ1-5; the D is unclear. The germline V gene has CDR1 KGHSH and CDR2 LQKENI. The CDR3 runs to 15 residues. The V and J ends lost 3 bases and 3 bases respectively, with 12 bases between them. The CDR3 DNA reads as TGTGCCAGCTCACCGGGCCGGGTTCCCAATCAGCCCCAGCATTTT. Translated, it gives CASSPGRVPNQPQHF.

The gene calls are TRBV5-1 and TRBJ1-1; weak D call: TRBD1 (6 bases). Trimming took 3 bases from V and 0 from J, leaving 15 bases between them. There are 16 residues in the CDR3. The germline V gene has CDR1 SGHRS and CDR2 YFSETQ. The CDR3 DNA reads as TGCGCCAGCAGCTCCACCCCAGGGGCTCTGAACACTGAAGCTTTCTTT. It specifies CASSSTPGALNTEAFF.

V and J are TRBV12-5 and TRBJ1-2; 8 bases line up with TRBD1. With V trimmed by 4 bases and J by 8 bases, 9 bases remained unmatched. The CDR3 loop spans 14 amino acids. The V gene's germline CDR1 is LGHNT and CDR2 FRNRAP. The DNA of the CDR3 is TGTGCTAGTGGTTCACGACAGGGGATCTACGGCTACACCTTC. It codes for CASGSRQGIYGYTF.

The chain is built from TRBV9 and TRBJ2-4, with 11 bases lining up with TRBD2. Germline V CDR1 and CDR2: SGDLS, YYNGEE. The CDR3 consists of 17 residues. J gave up 1 base and V 0 bases, and 3 bases lay outside the gene matches. The DNA for the CDR3 is TGTGCCAGCAGCGTAGCGGCTAGCGGGAGGGCCAAAAACATTCAGTACTTC. As protein: CASSVAASGRAKNIQYF. Supplemented by reference TRBV9 and TRBJ2-4, the full variable domain reads DSGVTQTPKHLITATGQRVTLRCSPRSGDLSVYWYQQSLDQGLQFLIQYYNGEERAKGNILERFSAQQFPDLHSELNLSSLELGDSALYFCASSVAASGRAKNIQYFGAGTRLSVL.

The rearrangement uses TRBV4-1 and TRBJ1-1; a possible D gene is TRBD1 (5 bases). This CDR3 comprises 15 residues. CDR1 is MGHRA and CDR2 is YSYEKL in the germline V gene. V lost 0 bases and J 2 bases, leaving 10 bases between the germline ends. Here the CDR3 reads CASSQDWGGNTEAFF. DNA for the CDR3: TGCGCCAGCAGCCAAGATTGGGGGGGAAACACTGAAGCTTTCTTT.

The chain combines TRBV6-1 with TRBJ1-5; tentatively, D is TRBD1 (5 bases). CDR1 MNHNS and CDR2 SASEGT come from the germline V gene. Trimming left V 0 bases short and J 15 bases short, with 15 bases between. The CDR3 has 13 residues. The CDR3 region is CASSEAVGAARHF. The CDR3 DNA is TGTGCCAGCAGTGAAGCGGTAGGGGCCGCCAGGCATTTT.

The chain is built from TRBV5-1 and TRBJ1-5; TRBD1 agrees at 8 bases. Trimming took 4 bases from V and 3 from J; bases not matched to a gene: 6. The CDR3 runs 15 residues. Germline V gene sequence: CDR1 SGHRS, CDR2 YFSETQ. The CDR3 sequence: CASSPTGDPNQPQHF. In DNA, the CDR3 is TGCGCCAGCAGCCCGACAGGGGACCCCAATCAGCCCCAGCATTTT.

The chain joins TRBV23-1 to TRBJ1-2; the D is unclear. TRBV23-1 is identified as an open reading frame with a role that is uncertain. V lost 8 bases, J lost 3 bases, and 13 bases lay in between. The CDR3 sequence is 13 residues long. In nucleotides, the CDR3 is TGCGCCAGCTCAAAACCAAGGTACTATGGCTACACCTTC. This translates into CASSKPRYYGYTF.

The chain is built from TRBV7-2 and TRBJ2-1, with TRBD2 identical over 7 bases. The V segment lost 1 base and the J segment 6 bases; nucleotides outside the gene matches: 6. The length of the CDR3 is 15 residues. The germline V gene has CDR1 SGHTA and CDR2 FQGNSA. The CDR3 nucleotides are TGTGCCAGCAGCTTAGGCGGGAGAGCCCCCAATGAGCAGTTCTTC. It specifies CASSLGGRAPNEQFF.

The CDR3 DNA reads TGTGCCACCAGCAGAGAAGACAGGGGCCTTGGGAACACTGAAGCTTTCTTT. Its translation is CATSREDRGLGNTEAFF. V and J are TRBV15 and TRBJ1-1, with 8 bases matching TRBD1. CDR1 LNHNV and CDR2 YYDKDF come from the germline V gene (reference sequence). Trimming at V came to 0 bases and at J to 1 base, leaving 7 bases not matched to a gene. This CDR3 has 17 amino acids.

This chain connects TRBV7-9 to TRBJ2-6, with D possibly TRBD1 on 5 matching bases. CDR1 is SEHNR and CDR2 is FQNEAQ in the germline V gene (reference sequence). Trimming pared 5 bases from V and 3 bases from J, leaving 17 bases between. The CDR3 sequence is 17 residues long. In DNA form, the CDR3 reads TGTGCCAGCAGCACACTCCAGGGTTTAGTTGGGGCCAACGTCCTGACTTTC. This translates into CASSTLQGLVGANVLTF.

This chain joins TRBV7-2 and TRBJ1-1; TRBD1 is a possible D gene (5 bases). Germline lookup yields CDR1 SGHTA and CDR2 FQGNSA. There are 14 residues in the CDR3. Between the trimmed V and J ends, which lost 5 bases and 1 base, there was a span of 11 bases. CDR3 bases: TGTGCCAGCAGCCCACAGGCCGGGAACACTGAAGCTTTCTTT. It encodes CASSPQAGNTEAFF.

This chain uses TRBV6-6 with TRBJ1-5; 7 bases align to TRBD1. The CDR3 has 16 amino acids. Per germline, CDR1 MNHNY and CDR2 SVGAGI (reference sequence). The V and J ends lost 7 bases and 1 base, in that order; junction bases with no gene match: 10. The CDR3 reads CASIRQGAKSNQPQHF. Here the CDR3 DNA reads TGTGCCAGCATCAGACAGGGAGCAAAAAGCAATCAGCCCCAGCATTTT.

The chain employs TRBV12-5 and TRBJ2-7, with 11 bases aligning to TRBD2. CDR3 length equals 14 residues. V trimming: 6 bases; J trimming: 2 bases; junction bases outside the gene matches: 3. Germline assignment: CDR1 LGHNT and CDR2 FRNRAP. DNA of the CDR3: TGTGCTAGTGGCCTGGGACTAGCGGCCTACGAGCAGTACTTC. Its translation is CASGLGLAAYEQYF.

The genes are TRBV4-1 and TRBJ2-3; 9 bases map to TRBD2. The CDR3 totals 17 residues. With V trimmed by 1 base and J by 4 bases, 9 bases remained unmatched. Germline V gene sequence: CDR1 MGHRA, CDR2 YSYEKL. The CDR3 protein is CASSQGPAGGRADTQYF. In DNA, the CDR3 is TGCGCCAGCAGCCAAGGTCCAGCGGGGGGTAGGGCAGATACGCAGTATTTT.

The DNA of the CDR3 is TGTGCCAGCTCACCAATGCCAGGGCCTGGAAACACCATATATTTT. Translating it yields CASSPMPGPGNTIYF. The chain combines TRBV18 with TRBJ1-3; weak D call: TRBD1 (5 bases). The CDR3 extends over 15 amino acids. The V and J ends lost 2 bases and 2 bases respectively, with 10 bases between them. Germline CDR1 and CDR2: KGHSH and LQKENI.

The chain joins TRBV7-9 to TRBJ2-1; 8 bases map to TRBD2. V dropped 0 bases and J dropped 4; count of bases not matched to a gene: 2. The CDR3 runs 15 residues. CDR1 is SEHNR and CDR2 is FQNEAQ in the germline V gene (reference sequence). The CDR3 reads CASSLASGAYNEQFF. The CDR3 bases are TGTGCCAGCAGCTTAGCTAGCGGGGCGTACAATGAGCAGTTCTTC.

The chain links TRBV5-6 to TRBJ2-3; 10 nucleotides align to TRBD2. CDR3 length: 14 amino acids. The trim removed 4 bases at V and 10 bases at J, leaving 9 bases unmatched. Germline V gives CDR1 SGHDT, CDR2 YYEEEE. DNA for the CDR3: TGTGCCAGCAGCCCAACCTGGACTAGCGGTTCGCAGTATTTT. Translating gives CASSPTWTSGSQYF.

This chain links TRBV11-3 with TRBJ2-1; D could derive from TRBD1 or TRBD2 (6 bases each). There are 16 residues in the CDR3. V was shortened by 0 bases and J by 6 bases, with 15 bases between the two germline ends. In germline, CDR1 is SGHNT, CDR2 YENEEA. CDR3 loop: CASSLDQTGGFNEQFF. As DNA, the CDR3 is TGTGCCAGCAGCTTAGATCAGACAGGAGGGTTCAATGAGCAGTTCTTC.